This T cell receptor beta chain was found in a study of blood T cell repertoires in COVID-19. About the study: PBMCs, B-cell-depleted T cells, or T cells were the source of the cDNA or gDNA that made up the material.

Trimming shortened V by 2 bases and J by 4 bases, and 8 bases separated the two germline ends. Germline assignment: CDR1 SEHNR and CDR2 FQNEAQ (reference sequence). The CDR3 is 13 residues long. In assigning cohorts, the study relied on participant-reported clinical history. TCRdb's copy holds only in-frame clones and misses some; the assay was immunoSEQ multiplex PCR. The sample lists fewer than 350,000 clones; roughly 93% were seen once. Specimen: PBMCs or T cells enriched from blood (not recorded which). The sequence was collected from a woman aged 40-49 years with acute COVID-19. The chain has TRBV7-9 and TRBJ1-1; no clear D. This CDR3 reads CASSLPSSTEAFF. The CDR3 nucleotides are TGTGCCAGCAGCTTACCCAGTTCCACTGAAGCTTTCTTT.